Below, one T cell receptor (beta chain) is given with its context. This specimen comes from a study of blood T cell repertoires in COVID-19. This CDR3 has 17 amino acids. Trimming took 0 bases from V and 10 from J, leaving 22 bases between them. Germline V gene sequence: CDR1 LGHDT, CDR2 YNNKEL (reference sequence). Profiling relied on immunoSEQ multiplex PCR, and the TCRdb table lists in-frame clones only, not all of them. This table holds about 320,000 clones, 70% to 90% found once. The sample comprised PBMCs or T cells enriched from blood (not recorded which). The sequence was collected from a woman between 18 and 29 years old who had recovered from COVID-19. The chain combines TRBV3-1 (or the pseudogene TRBV3-2) with TRBJ1-5; D ambiguous. The CDR3 DNA reads as TGTGCCAGCAGCCAAGATCTGCCGGGAAGCCCCAATCGTCCCCAGCATTTT. As protein: CASSQDLPGSPNRPQHF.